This TCR beta chain was sequenced during a study of blood T cell repertoires in COVID-19. The wider study: Nucleic acid was either cDNA or gDNA, and it came from T cells, B-cell-depleted T cells, or PBMCs.

The authors' processing: Amplification of reference gene primers provided the estimated nucleated cell counts. Assay used: immunoSEQ multiplex PCR; TCRdb lists only in-frame clones, some missing. V and J calls and clone size are given by that table; D and trimming were obtained from the DNA. The sample shows 95,000 to 150,000 clones, 86% of them seen only once. The sequence was collected from a human donor in a cohort sampled during active COVID-19. Material: peripheral blood.

The CDR3 protein is CASGRQGPYNEQFF. DNA for the CDR3: TGCGCCAGCGGGCGACAGGGGCCTTACAATGAGCAGTTCTTC. The J gene is TRBJ2-1, the V gene TRBV5-1, with 8 bases lining up with TRBD1. The CDR3 loop spans 14 amino acids. Germline V CDR1 and CDR2: SGHRS, YFSETQ. V lost 7 bases to trimming and J lost 4 bases; unmatched junction nucleotides: 7.